This is a list of T cell receptor beta chains from one sample in a study of Graves' ophthalmopathy and Graves' hyperthyroidism. TCRdb reprocessed the multiplex PCR reads via MiXCR and lists one record per CDR3 protein. Seen here are approximately 1.2 million distinct CDR3 sequences, about 35% observed once, and the top ten hold approximately 12%. The sequenced material came from peripheral blood or thyroid tissue (not recorded which). The receptor set was obtained from an adult man with Graves' hyperthyroidism. Each CDR3 is given with its conserved first and last residue.

V,CDR3
TRBV6-5,CASIGVRAGGTQYF
TRBV29-1,CSAKGQGLSYEQYF
TRBV24-1,CATSRAGVGETQYF
TRBV2,CASSGPSGDVIHEQYF
TRBV25-1,CASSGGANGYTF
TRBV5-1,CASSLMGSSYEQYF
TRBV12-3/TRBV12-4,CASSPGTTNTGELFF
TRBV12-3/TRBV12-4,CASRNSRIMNTEAFF
TRBV19,CASRNNRELQETQYF
TRBV28,CASRSPGGNTEAFF
TRBV9,CASSVAGGTRGGNTIYF
TRBV10-3,CAISEGTGGFEQYF
TRBV7-2,CASSLAGGGSKVYEQYF
TRBV10-2,CASSAGLAGAWQYF
TRBV7-2,CASSLVTGSNEQYF
TRBV3-1,CASSHTTERTYEQYF
TRBV9,CASSQAGWGPNTGELFF
TRBV13,CASSLGSGGEDGYTF
TRBV19,CASSMYGRKSYNSPLHF
TRBV7-2,CASSLTGFGSYEQYF
TRBV10-3,CASSSTGTGSEQYF
TRBV12-3/TRBV12-4,CASSIGWGGQTQYF
TRBV4-3,CASSRSTGTNYEQYF
TRBV4-3,CASSPGPQISYGYTF
TRBV9,CASSPLTSGGKETQYF
TRBV20-1,CSAVRNGSSYEQYF
TRBV29-1,CSVEGEDRVHEQYF
TRBV7-3,CASSQIGTLNTEAFF
TRBV6-1,CASRETTGPGGEAFF
TRBV7-8,CAGTSGSRQETQYF
TRBV7-2,CASSAQGLTNEKLFF
TRBV10-3,CAISEWLGELFF
TRBV24-1,CATKGTTVPGGELFF
TRBV20-1,CSARELAGQETQYF
TRBV5-1,CASSVDSHEQYF
TRBV5-6,CASSLQGRLAGVQETQYF
TRBV12-3/TRBV12-4,CASRPSGGGSYEQYF
TRBV7-9,CASSFPFLGRGPEAFF
TRBV29-1,CSQRERGFAGNTIYF
TRBV9,CASSSTETQYF
TRBV14,CASSLRGKGVGDAGQYF
TRBV10-3,CAISYGGGSEAFF
TRBV7-6,CASSAPGTGKGTYEQYF
TRBV2,CASSSGSTALNTEAFF
TRBV25-1,CASSLRGEDSPLHF
TRBV29-1,CSGGWRGDGYTF
TRBV10-1,CASSAGGGFSYEQYF
TRBV5-4,CASSSGGVTEAFF
TRBV5-1,CASSSTGLAGAQHF
TRBV24-1,CARPGGGTDTQYF
TRBV20-1,CSASVVAGGGETQYF
TRBV19,CATQGASGSYEQYF
TRBV29-1,CSVGDRTGNTIYF
TRBV6-6,CASSFDRGAAFF
TRBV4-1,CASSQLQTASSYNSPLHF
TRBV20-1,CSAPRTGDMNTEAFF
TRBV29-1,CSYQGADTEAFF
TRBV25-1,CASSALGQAYNEQFF
TRBV20-1,CSARTGGAEAFF